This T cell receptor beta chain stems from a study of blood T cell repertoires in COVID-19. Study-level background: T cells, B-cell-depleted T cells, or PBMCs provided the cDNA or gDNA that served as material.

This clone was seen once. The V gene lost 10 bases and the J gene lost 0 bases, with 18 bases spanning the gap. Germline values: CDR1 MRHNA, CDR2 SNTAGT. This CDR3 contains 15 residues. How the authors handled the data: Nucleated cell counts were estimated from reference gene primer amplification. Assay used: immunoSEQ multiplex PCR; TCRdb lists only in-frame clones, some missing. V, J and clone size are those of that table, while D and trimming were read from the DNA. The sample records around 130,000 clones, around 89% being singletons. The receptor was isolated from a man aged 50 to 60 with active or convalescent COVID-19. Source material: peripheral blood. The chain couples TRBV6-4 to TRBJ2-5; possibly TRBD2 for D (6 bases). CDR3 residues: CATAGRQPYQETQYF. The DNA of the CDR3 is TGTGCCACGGCGGGGAGACAGCCGTACCAAGAGACCCAGTACTTC.